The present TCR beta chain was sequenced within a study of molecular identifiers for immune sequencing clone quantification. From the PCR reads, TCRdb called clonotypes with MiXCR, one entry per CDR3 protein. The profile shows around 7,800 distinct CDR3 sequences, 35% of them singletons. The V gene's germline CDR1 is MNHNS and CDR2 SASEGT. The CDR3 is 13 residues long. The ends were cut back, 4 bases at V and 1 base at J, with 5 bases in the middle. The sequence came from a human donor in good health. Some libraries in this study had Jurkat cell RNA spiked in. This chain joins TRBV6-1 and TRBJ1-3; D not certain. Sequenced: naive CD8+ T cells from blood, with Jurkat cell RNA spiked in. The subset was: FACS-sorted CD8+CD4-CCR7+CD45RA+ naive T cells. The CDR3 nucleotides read TGTGCCAGCAGTGGGGTTTCTGGAAACACCATATATTTT. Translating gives CASSGVSGNTIYF.